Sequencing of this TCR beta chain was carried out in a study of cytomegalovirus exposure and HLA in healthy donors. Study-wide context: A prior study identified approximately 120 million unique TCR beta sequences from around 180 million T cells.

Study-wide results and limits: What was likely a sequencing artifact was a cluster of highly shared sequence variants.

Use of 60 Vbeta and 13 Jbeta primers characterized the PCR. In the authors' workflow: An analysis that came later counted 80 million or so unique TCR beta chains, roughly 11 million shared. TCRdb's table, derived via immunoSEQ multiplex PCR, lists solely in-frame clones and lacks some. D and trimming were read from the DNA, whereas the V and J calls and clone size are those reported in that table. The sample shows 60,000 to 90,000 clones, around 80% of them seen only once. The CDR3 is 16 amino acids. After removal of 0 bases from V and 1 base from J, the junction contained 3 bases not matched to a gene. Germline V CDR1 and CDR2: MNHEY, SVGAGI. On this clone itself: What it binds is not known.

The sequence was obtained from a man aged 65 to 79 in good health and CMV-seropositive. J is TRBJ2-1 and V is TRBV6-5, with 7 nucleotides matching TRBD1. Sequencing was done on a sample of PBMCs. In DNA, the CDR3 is TGTGCCAGCAGTTACTCAGGGGGCGAGTCCTACAATGAGCAGTTCTTC. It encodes CASSYSGGESYNEQFF.